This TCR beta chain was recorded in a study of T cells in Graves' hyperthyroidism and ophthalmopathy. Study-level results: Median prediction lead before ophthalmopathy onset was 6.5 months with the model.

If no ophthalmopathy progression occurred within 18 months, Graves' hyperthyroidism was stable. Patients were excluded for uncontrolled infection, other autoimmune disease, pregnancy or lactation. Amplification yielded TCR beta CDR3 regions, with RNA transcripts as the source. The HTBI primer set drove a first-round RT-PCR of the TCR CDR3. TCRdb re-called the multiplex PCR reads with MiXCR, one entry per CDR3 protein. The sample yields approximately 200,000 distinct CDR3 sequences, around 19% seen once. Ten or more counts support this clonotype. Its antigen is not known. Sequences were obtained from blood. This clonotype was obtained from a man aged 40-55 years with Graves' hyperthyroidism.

The CDR3 reads CASSSATGFQEYEQYF. The CDR3 coding sequence is TGTGCCAGCAGCTCCGCCACAGGGTTCCAGGAATACGAGCAGTACTTC. The chain uses TRBV7-9 and TRBJ2-7, with D perhaps TRBD1 (6 bases). Trimming cost V 4 bases and J 4 bases, with 20 bases left between them. Germline CDR1 is SEHNR and CDR2 is FQNEAQ (reference sequence). The CDR3 runs to 16 residues.